The clone carrying this TCR beta chain was recorded many times. Amplification of TCR beta CDR3 regions was performed using RNA transcripts as template. RT-PCR in the first round (using the HTBI primer set) targeted the TCR CDR3. TCRdb reprocessed the multiplex PCR reads via MiXCR and lists one record per CDR3 protein. In the table there are about 410,000 distinct CDR3 sequences, 14% to 15% of which are singletons. The diagnoses drew upon clinical symptoms, serum thyroxine and TRAb, thyroid ultrasound and orbital computed tomography. The data were taken from a study of T cells in Graves' hyperthyroidism and ophthalmopathy. Study-wide background: Before treatment of any kind, peripheral blood was taken at initial diagnosis.

V shed 5 bases and J shed 2 bases, with 16 bases lying between them. The CDR3 has 16 residues. Germline V lookup: CDR1 KGHDR, CDR2 SFDVKD. The V gene is TRBV24-1, the J gene TRBJ2-3, with D maybe TRBD2 (5 bases). The material sequenced was blood. This receptor was identified in a man aged 18 to 29 with Graves' ophthalmopathy. The CDR3 DNA sequence: TGTGCCACCAGTGGTCGGTTCGGGGAAATCACAGATACGCAGTATTTT. This translates into CATSGRFGEITDTQYF.